Following are 22 T cell receptor beta chains from one sample sequenced in a study of control samples from healthy donors and cancer patients. The protocol was immunoSEQ multiplex PCR, while the TCRdb copy is restricted to in-frame clones and leaves out a portion. This sample has about 82,000 clones; about 89% occur once, and the top ten carry around 20%. The sequencing input was blood. The receptors here all came from a man aged 45-65 years in good health.

This chain connects TRBV6-5 to TRBJ1-1; 7 bases are shared with TRBD1. The CDR3 has 14 amino acids. CDR1 and CDR2 (germline): MNHEY, SVGAGI. The V and J ends lost 11 bases and 0 bases, in that order; junction bases with no gene match: 9. The CDR3 region is CASHTGDMNTEAFF. In nucleotides, the CDR3 is TGTGCCTCACATACAGGGGATATGAACACTGAAGCTTTCTTT.

The rearrangement joins TRBV4-1 to TRBJ1-2; the D is unclear. V was cut by 2 bases and J by 6 bases, with 10 bases left in between. Germline V gene sequence: CDR1 MGHRA, CDR2 YSYEKL. This CDR3 has 13 amino acids. The CDR3 loop reads CASSQIWRDGYTF. The CDR3 bases are TGCGCCAGCAGCCAAATATGGAGGGATGGCTACACCTTC.

V and J are TRBV18 and TRBJ1-5; 10 bases are shared with TRBD1. The CDR3 length is 15 residues. Germline loops: CDR1 KGHSH, CDR2 LQKENI. Unmatched junction bases numbered 3, after V lost 2 bases and J lost 5 bases. The CDR3 sequence is CASSPGTGADQPQHF. The CDR3 DNA follows: TGTGCCAGCTCACCAGGGACAGGGGCAGATCAGCCCCAGCATTTT.

The chain employs TRBV10-2 and TRBJ2-1; D is possibly TRBD2 (6 bases). The V and J ends lost 8 bases and 5 bases respectively, with 19 bases between them. The CDR3 consists of 15 residues. The V gene's germline CDR1 is WSHSY and CDR2 SAAADI. The CDR3 loop is CASQGLRTRDNEQFF. The CDR3 nucleotides are TGCGCCAGCCAAGGACTAAGGACTCGAGACAATGAGCAGTTCTTC.

This clone showed up just a few times. This chain links TRBV7-3 with TRBJ1-5; 9 nucleotides match TRBD1. The CDR3 runs 16 residues. CDR1 and CDR2 from the germline V gene are SGHTA and FQGTGA. The ends lost 2 bases at V and 1 base at J; junction bases unmatched: 3. CDR3 protein: CASSLLDRGSNQPQHF. CDR3 bases: TGTGCCAGCAGCTTATTGGACAGGGGCAGCAATCAGCCCCAGCATTTT.

This clone occurred a few times. The rearrangement uses TRBV19 and TRBJ1-5, with D perhaps matching TRBD1 (6 bases). The CDR3 has 15 amino acids. Trimming pared 5 bases from V and 5 bases from J, leaving 16 bases between. Germline loops: CDR1 LNHDA, CDR2 SQIVND (reference sequence). CDR3 DNA: TGTGCCAGTAGTCTTAACAGGGCGCAGGATCAGCCCCAGCATTTT. Encoded protein: CASSLNRAQDQPQHF.

The chain has TRBV18 and TRBJ1-1; TRBD1 is a possible D gene (5 bases). The CDR3 has 11 residues. V lost 3 bases to trimming and J lost 8 bases, with 7 bases between them. The V gene's germline CDR1 is KGHSH and CDR2 LQKENI. CDR3 in DNA: TGTGCCAGCTCACCGCCAGGGGAAGCTTTCTTT. Amino acid sequence: CASSPPGEAFF.

The rearrangement joins TRBV28 to TRBJ1-3; no reliable D call. The CDR3 has 12 amino acids. Germline V gene sequence: CDR1 MDHEN, CDR2 SYDVKM. The V gene lost 2 bases and the J gene lost 10 bases, with 9 bases spanning the gap. DNA for the CDR3: TGTGCCAGCAGTTTACAGGCCAGGACCATATATTTT. This codes for CASSLQARTIYF.

This clone showed up just a few times. The gene calls are TRBV29-1 and TRBJ2-1, with D perhaps assigned TRBD1 or TRBD2 (5 bases each). The V and J ends lost 4 bases and 13 bases respectively, with 11 bases between them. The germline V gene has CDR1 SQVTM and CDR2 ANQGSEA. CDR3 length: 10 amino acids. The CDR3 DNA reads TGCAGCGTTGGCCGGGACGAACAGTTCTTC. The encoded protein is CSVGRDEQFF.

The rearrangement joins TRBV9 to TRBJ2-7, with D tentatively TRBD2 (6 bases). This CDR3 is built from 17 residues. CDR1 is SGDLS and CDR2 is YYNGEE in the germline V gene. V was shortened by 4 bases and J by 2 bases, with 22 bases between the two germline ends. CDR3 region: CASSFYPDGGGTYEQYF. In nucleotides, the CDR3 is TGTGCCAGCAGCTTCTACCCCGACGGGGGAGGAACCTACGAGCAGTACTTC.

The chain carries TRBV3-1 (or the pseudogene TRBV3-2) and TRBJ2-1; the match to TRBD2 covers 9 bases. This CDR3 has 15 amino acids. V trimming: 3 bases; J trimming: 7 bases; junction bases outside the gene matches: 7. Germline V CDR1 and CDR2: LGHDT, YNNKEL (reference sequence). Written as DNA, the CDR3 is TGTGCCAGCAGCCATGGCGGGGGGGCCGGTAATGAGCAGTTCTTC. Translated: CASSHGGGAGNEQFF.

The chain employs TRBV9 and TRBJ2-1; D gene ambiguous. This CDR3 has 14 residues. Between the trimmed V and J ends, which lost 4 bases and 7 bases, there was a span of 15 bases. Germline loops: CDR1 SGDLS, CDR2 YYNGEE. CDR3 sequence: CASSPGDSRNEQFF. The CDR3 nucleotides read TGTGCCAGCAGCCCCGGCGATAGCAGGAATGAGCAGTTCTTC. Full variable domain (missing parts from reference TRBV9 and TRBJ2-1): DSGVTQTPKHLITATGQRVTLRCSPRSGDLSVYWYQQSLDQGLQFLIQYYNGEERAKGNILERFSAQQFPDLHSELNLSSLELGDSALYFCASSPGDSRNEQFFGPGTRLTVL.

The chain recombines TRBV19 with TRBJ2-5; tentatively, D is TRBD2 (6 bases). The CDR3 runs to 17 residues. Germline values: CDR1 LNHDA, CDR2 SQIVND (reference sequence). Trimming pared 2 bases from V and 2 bases from J, leaving 18 bases between. The CDR3 reads CASSIPPGEAGQETQYF. For the CDR3, the DNA is TGTGCCAGTAGTATACCCCCCGGGGAGGCGGGACAAGAGACCCAGTACTTC. Full variable domain (missing parts from reference TRBV19 and TRBJ2-5): DGGITQSPKYLFRKEGQNVTLSCEQNLNHDAMYWYRQDPGQGLRLIYYSQIVNDFQKGDIAEGYSVSREKKESFPLTVTSAQKNPTAFYLCASSIPPGEAGQETQYFGPGTRLLVL.

The V and J genes are TRBV19 and TRBJ2-1; 11 bases fit TRBD1. Trimming at V came to 3 bases and at J to 2 bases, leaving 0 bases not matched to a gene. This CDR3 has 15 residues. Germline loops: CDR1 LNHDA, CDR2 SQIVND (reference sequence). DNA for the CDR3: TGTGCCAGTAGTATGGGACAGGGGGCCTACAATGAGCAGTTCTTC. This encodes CASSMGQGAYNEQFF.

V and J are TRBV4-3 and TRBJ1-5; TRBD1 might be the D (5 bases). Germline loops: CDR1 LGHNA, CDR2 YSLEER. Trimming left V 0 bases short and J 3 bases short, with 15 bases between. The CDR3 sequence is 17 residues long. CDR3 loop: CASSQEGPGFVNQPQHF. CDR3 coding DNA: TGCGCCAGCAGCCAAGAAGGGCCAGGGTTTGTCAATCAGCCCCAGCATTTT.

The chain combines TRBV27 with TRBJ1-2; D ambiguous. Germline V gene sequence: CDR1 MNHEY, CDR2 SMNVEV (reference sequence). Trimming took 5 bases from V and 3 from J, leaving 10 bases between them. The CDR3 extends over 13 amino acids. CDR3 region: CASSPQDYYGYTF. CDR3 bases: TGTGCCAGCAGTCCCCAGGACTACTATGGCTACACCTTC.

This clone has just a few counts. The rearrangement uses TRBV24-1 and TRBJ2-2; TRBD1 might be the D (5 bases). Germline CDR1 reads KGHDR; CDR2 reads SFDVKD. The CDR3 contains 16 residues. Trimming stripped 2 bases from V and 4 bases from J, with 13 bases between. Here the CDR3 reads CATSDSRTRSTGELFF. DNA of the CDR3: TGTGCCACCAGTGATTCACGGACAAGAAGCACCGGGGAGCTGTTTTTT.

The rearrangement uses TRBV7-2 and TRBJ1-1; perhaps TRBD1 as D (6 bases). The V end was cut by 3 bases, the J end by 1 base, with 9 bases between. The germline gives CDR1 SGHTA, CDR2 FQGNSA. The CDR3 extends over 14 amino acids. CDR3 in amino acids: CASSFGGANTEAFF. CDR3 coding DNA: TGTGCCAGCAGCTTTGGGGGCGCGAACACTGAAGCTTTCTTT. The full variable domain, with the rest looked up from reference TRBV7-2 and TRBJ1-1, is GAGVSQSPSNKVTEKGKDVELRCDPISGHTALYWYRQSLGQGLEFLIYFQGNSAPDKSGLPSDRFSAERTGGSVSTLTIQRTQQEDSAVYLCASSFGGANTEAFFGQGTRLTVV.

Of note for this clone: The sample holds other DNA sequences that translate to the same CDR3. The chain has TRBV3-1 (or the pseudogene TRBV3-2) and TRBJ2-5, with D unresolved. V lost 0 bases, J lost 4 bases, and 3 bases lay in between. The CDR3 totals 12 residues. CDR1 is LGHDT, CDR2 YNNKEL, per germline (reference sequence). Here the CDR3 DNA reads TGTGCCAGCAGCCAAGATCGAGAGACCCAGTACTTC. Its translation: CASSQDRETQYF.

The chain has TRBV27 and TRBJ1-1; the D gene is possibly TRBD1 (6 bases). CDR1 and CDR2 from the germline V gene are MNHEY and SMNVEV (reference sequence). The CDR3 totals 14 residues. V lost 8 bases to trimming and J lost 4 bases, with 17 bases between them. The CDR3 loop is CASFPHQGTTEAFF. The CDR3 DNA reads as TGTGCCAGCTTCCCTCACCAGGGGACCACTGAAGCTTTCTTT.

This clone was detected only once. The junction shows a germline mismatch at one end, possibly a read error. The J gene is TRBJ2-5, the V gene TRBV7-2; TRBD2 aligns across 7 bases. Germline assignment: CDR1 SGHTA and CDR2 FQGNSA. CDR3 length: 14 residues. The CDR3 DNA follows: TGTGCCAGCACCTTACTAGCGAACCAAGAGACCCAGTACTTC. It specifies CASTLLANQETQYF.

CDR3 bases: TGTGCCAGCAGCTTGGGAGCGGGAGGCCGCACAGATACGCAGTATTTT. Its translation: CASSLGAGGRTDTQYF. The gene calls are TRBV7-3 and TRBJ2-3, with TRBD2 matching 9 bases. Germline lookup yields CDR1 SGHTA and CDR2 FQGTGA. The CDR3 extends over 16 amino acids. The ends lost 3 bases at V and 1 base at J; junction bases unmatched: 5.